This TCR beta chain came from a study of blood T cell repertoires in COVID-19. At the level of the study: Sites in the United States, Italy and Spain provided acute and convalescent COVID-19 samples. T cells, B-cell-depleted T cells, or PBMCs provided the cDNA or gDNA that served as material.

The CDR3 loop spans 14 amino acids. Germline CDR1 MDHEN, CDR2 SYDVKM. V lost 6 bases and J 4 bases, leaving 15 bases between the germline ends. Clones were sequenced by immunoSEQ multiplex PCR, and TCRdb holds only the in-frame ones, with some missing. Of 200,000 to 250,000 clones in the sample, roughly 88% were seen once. Study members were between roughly 18 and 89 years old and lived in approximately 25 US regions. No more than 2 weeks before study entry, exposed participants had met a case of COVID-19. The J gene is TRBJ1-2, the V gene TRBV28, with a weak D call TRBD1 (6 bases). The TCR originated in a woman aged 30 to 39 who had been exposed to COVID-19. Sequencing used PBMCs or T cells enriched from blood (not recorded which). CDR3 nucleotides: TGTGCCAGCAGCCTTTTACGGGACACCTATGGCTACACCTTC. Its translation is CASSLLRDTYGYTF.